The clone carrying this T cell receptor (beta chain) was recorded at least ten times. The investigators amplified TCR beta CDR3 regions from RNA transcripts. Using the HTBI primer set, a first-round RT-PCR was run on the TCR CDR3. TCRdb re-called the multiplex PCR reads with MiXCR, one entry per CDR3 protein. The table includes about 260,000 distinct CDR3 sequences, about 20% detected once. This record comes from a study of T cells in Graves' hyperthyroidism and ophthalmopathy. The study based diagnoses on clinical symptoms, serum thyroxine and TRAb, thyroid ultrasound and orbital computed tomography. The sequencing sample was made of blood. The source of this sequence is a man aged 25 to 40 with Graves' ophthalmopathy.

CDR3 sequence: CASSLNDRGATDTQYF. CDR3 sequence (DNA): TGTGCCAGCAGCTTGAATGACAGGGGGGCCACAGATACGCAGTATTTT. This chain uses TRBV11-3 with TRBJ2-3, with TRBD1 matching 9 bases. Germline assignment: CDR1 SGHNT and CDR2 YENEEA. The V gene end was trimmed by 3 bases and the J gene end by 2 bases; junction bases not matched to a gene: 6. The CDR3 has 16 residues.